The clone carrying this TCR beta chain was observed many times. Its antigen is unknown. V was cut by 5 bases and J by 2 bases, with 22 bases left in between. The CDR3 covers 18 residues. This sample stems from a study of regulatory T cells in long-lasting Graves disease. Time point meaning: newly diagnosed GD, antithyroid drugs for less than 3 months. The TCR library was prepared using RNA isolated from PBMCs. CDR3-region Arm-PCR and iRepertoire HTBI primers produced the TCR beta libraries. Source study methods: Across all samples, under 65 TRBV segments and 14 TRBJ segments were identified. TCRdb reprocessed the multiplex PCR reads with MiXCR, giving one entry per CDR3 protein. For this entry, the V and J calls and clone size follow TCRdb and not the study's own pipeline. This table holds 350,000 to 400,000 distinct CDR3 sequences, roughly 17% found once. Study conclusions and caveats: Whereas new patients shared 950 to 1,000 public clonotypes, persistent patients shared more, at a few thousand.

These same data were also listed under a study on T cells in Graves' hyperthyroidism and ophthalmopathy. That study reports: Uncontrolled infection, other autoimmune disease, pregnancy or lactation disqualified patients from enrolment. First-round RT-PCR with HTBI primers amplified the TCR CDR3 region.

This TCR derives from a woman aged 18-29 years with Graves disease. The rearrangement links TRBV12-3 or TRBV12-4 to TRBJ1-5; weak D call: TRBD1 (6 bases). Sequencing was performed on peripheral blood mononuclear cells (PBMCs), taken at new diagnosis, from a patient treated with antithyroid drugs. CDR3: CASSPGTSFVLGNQPQHF. The CDR3 DNA reads as TGTGCCAGCAGTCCGGGGACATCCTTTGTATTGGGCAATCAGCCCCAGCATTTT.